This T cell receptor beta chain derives from a study of T cell responses to AZD1222 COVID-19 vaccine (dated by TCRdb to the early 2020s). Turning to the overall study: TCR sequencing was performed for some 250 trial participants, of whom roughly 200 were given two doses of AZD1222 and 26 were given two doses of MenACWY control vaccine. Trial participants were enrolled by age into 18-55, 56-69 and 70-plus year subgroups, with approximately 150, 30 and 60 TCR-sequenced participants respectively.

A remark on this clone: Its cognate antigen has yet to be identified. No base quality values were provided; no much bigger clone lies one nucleotide off.

Broad study findings and their caveats: Spike-specific TCR breadth and depth rose significantly after two AZD1222 doses compared with day 0 and with MenACWY recipients. Only five to seven AZD1222 recipients were SARS-CoV-2 seropositive at baseline, limiting conclusions about previously exposed vaccinees. The 56-69-year group was small, and its depth increase did not reach significance, likely because of low power. Because no day 14 peak-response samples were available, repertoires were characterized only after the peak T cell response. Participants were mostly white British and included more females than males, and it was suggested by the authors that clonal diversity may have been underestimated. Vaccine-associated CD4 TCRs spanned the whole spike protein, with dominant responses in regions 160-218 and 743-854. Reportedly, close to half of the unique spike-specific TCRs recognized epitopes lying outside the regions that are mutated in the B.1.351 and B.1.1.7 variants.

The sample's time point, from its label and the paper: about 28 days (+/-7) after the second vaccine dose. This specimen's treatment or condition label, per the study, means: meningococcal conjugate vaccine given as trial control. The vaccinee samples were drawn from two UK trials, COV001 and COV002, one of which was a single-blind randomized controlled phase 2/3 trial testing AZD1222 (ChAdOx1 nCoV-19) in healthy adults. Trial participant PBMC samples were collected at day 0 and day 28 after the second dose for TCRbeta chain sequencing. The CDR3 regions of human TCRbeta chains were subjected to immunosequencing. As for the original processing: Repertoire TCRs were checked for matches against a reference library of SARS-CoV-2-specific TCRs that had been generated using the MIRA antigen-specificity platform. Breadth was defined as the fraction of unique TCRs that were SARS-CoV-2-associated. Depth was defined as the fraction of total T cells that were SARS-CoV-2-associated. Using the MIRA data, each spike-specific TCR was assigned both to the spike region to which the TCR was reactive and to a CD4 or CD8 class. Log10-transformed breadth and depth values were compared by one-way ANOVA with Sidak's multiple comparisons tests. TCRdb mirrors the immuneACCESS table, restricted to in-frame sequences. Some clones are absent from its copies; in checked studies, under half trace to an unresolved V gene, and the reason for the others is unknown. V and J calls and clone size are as listed in that table; D and trimming were resolved from the DNA. The sample table records about 75,000 clones; roughly 88% of these occur just once. The leading ten clones occupy less than 12% of the sample.

V was cut back by 3 bases and J by 5 bases, leaving a gap of 8 bases between them. Reading from cysteine to phenylalanine, the CDR3 counts 12 amino acids. The sequence is cut down to CDR3 DNA, 36 bases in frame from base 1. CDR1 ENHRY and CDR2 SYGVKD were looked up in the germline V gene. This TCR was sampled from an adult who received the MenACWY meningococcal vaccine as a control. Sequencing used peripheral blood, obtained 28 days after the second dose of the MenACWY control vaccine. The sequence joins TRBV10-3 to TRBJ2-7; the D gene is perhaps TRBD1 or TRBD2, as each covers 5 bases. The DNA reads as follows: TGTGCCATCAGTGATGTGGGGGACGAGCAGTACTTC. This encodes CAISDVGDEQYF.